Below, 13 T cell receptor beta chains from the same sample are listed, as sequenced in a study of a mutant IDH1 vaccine in newly diagnosed glioma. As to time point: week 5, during vaccination. Vaccination comprised doses that each held 300 ug of mutant IDH1 20-mer peptide, plus topical imiquimod. No antigens are known for them. Generated by immunoSEQ multiplex PCR, the TCRdb table keeps only in-frame clones and is missing some. The sample contains over 30,000 clones, roughly 50% of which appear only once. Sequencing was performed on PBMCs, taken from a glioma patient whose treatment included an IDH1 peptide vaccine. These receptors were obtained from a woman between 18 and 29 years old with glioma.

In nucleotides, the CDR3 is TGTGCCAGCAGCATACGACAGAAGTATGAAAAACTGTTTTTT. This encodes CASSIRQKYEKLFF. The rearrangement joins TRBV6-4 to TRBJ1-4, with a possible D match to TRBD1 (5 bases). Germline CDR1 reads MRHNA; CDR2 reads SNTAGT. V was shortened by 6 bases and J by 6 bases, with 14 bases between the two germline ends. The CDR3 is 14 residues long.

This chain uses TRBV2 with TRBJ2-2, with no clear D. V was trimmed by 1 base and J by 4 bases, leaving 13 bases between them. This CDR3 has 16 amino acids. Germline lookup yields CDR1 SNHLY and CDR2 FYNNEI. CDR3 sequence: CASSEVPLSSTGELFF. CDR3 bases: TGTGCCAGCAGTGAAGTGCCTCTTAGTAGCACCGGGGAGCTGTTTTTT.

The gene calls are TRBV2 and TRBJ1-1; possibly TRBD1 for D (5 bases). This CDR3 has 13 residues. Germline V gene lookup returns CDR1 SNHLY and CDR2 FYNNEI. Trimming cost V 5 bases and J 0 bases, with 7 bases left between them. The CDR3 sequence: CASSKGLNTEAFF. The CDR3 nucleotides read TGTGCCAGCAGTAAGGGGTTGAACACTGAAGCTTTCTTT. Filled out from reference TRBV2 and TRBJ1-1, the complete variable domain reads EPEVTQTPSHQVTQMGQEVILRCVPISNHLYFYWYRQILGQKVEFLVSFYNNEISEKSEIFDDQFSVERPDGSNFTLKIRSTKLEDSAMYFCASSKGLNTEAFFGQGTRLTVV.

In this sample, this clone turned up a few times. V and J are TRBV18 and TRBJ2-5; D is possibly TRBD1 (7 bases). V was trimmed by 5 bases and J by 5 bases, leaving 15 bases between them. The germline gives CDR1 KGHSH, CDR2 LQKENI. The length of the CDR3 is 14 residues. The CDR3 here is CASSAQGGIETQYF. Written as DNA, the CDR3 is TGTGCCAGCTCAGCGCAGGGGGGTATTGAGACCCAGTACTTC. Complete variable domain (other parts from reference TRBV18 and TRBJ2-5): NAGVMQNPRHLVRRRGQEARLRCSPMKGHSHVYWYRQLPEEGLKFMVYLQKENIIDESGMPKERFSAEFPKEGPSILRIQQVVRGDSAAYFCASSAQGGIETQYFGPGTRLLVL.

This clone has a handful of counts. The rearrangement links TRBV4-3 to TRBJ2-1; D might be TRBD1 (6 bases). V shed 1 base and J shed 14 bases, with 9 bases lying between them. The CDR3 covers 11 residues. Germline values: CDR1 LGHNA, CDR2 YSLEER. The CDR3 coding sequence is TGCGCCAGCAGCCAAGGGGGGCGTAAGTTCTTC. Protein: CASSQGGRKFF.

The chain employs TRBV27 and TRBJ1-2, with 8 bases aligning to TRBD1. The CDR3 is 12 residues long. The V gene's germline CDR1 is MNHEY and CDR2 SMNVEV (reference sequence). Trimming cost V 6 bases and J 5 bases; bases outside gene matches: 2. The DNA of the CDR3 is TGTGCCAGCAGAAGGACAGGGTATGGCTACACCTTC. This encodes CASRRTGYGYTF.

The genes are TRBV6-1 and TRBJ2-5; 9 positions agree with TRBD1. Germline-derived CDR1 and CDR2 are MNHNS and SASEGT. J was trimmed by 1 base and V by 4 bases; bases with no gene match: 10. This CDR3 has 17 residues. In DNA, the CDR3 is TGTGCCAGCAGTGTACGAGGCGGGACAGGGCTCCAAGAGACCCAGTACTTC. This codes for CASSVRGGTGLQETQYF.

The CDR3 DNA is TGTGCCAGCACGAATTCTATCGGGGGGTCCCCCGGGGAGCTGTTTTTT. Encoded protein: CASTNSIGGSPGELFF. The chain employs TRBV5-5 and TRBJ2-2; 7 positions match TRBD2. After removal of 6 bases from V and 6 bases from J, the junction contained 14 bases not matched to a gene. Germline values: CDR1 SGHKS, CDR2 YYEKEE (reference sequence). The CDR3 runs to 16 residues.

This chain links TRBV19 with TRBJ2-3, with D possibly TRBD2 on 5 matching bases. This CDR3 region has 16 residues. V was clipped by 6 bases and J by 0 bases, with 16 bases between them. Germline V gives CDR1 LNHDA, CDR2 SQIVND (reference sequence). CDR3: CASSPFSVASTDTQYF. CDR3 nucleotides: TGTGCCAGTAGCCCATTTAGCGTTGCTAGCACAGATACGCAGTATTTT.

The rearrangement uses TRBV2 and TRBJ2-7; D ambiguous. Trimming removed 4 bases from V and 3 bases from J, with 10 bases in between. CDR3 size: 13 residues. CDR1 and CDR2 (germline): SNHLY, FYNNEI. CDR3: CASSATARYEQYF. Written as DNA, the CDR3 is TGTGCCAGCAGTGCCACGGCTCGCTACGAGCAGTACTTC. Full variable domain (remainder filled in from reference TRBV2 and TRBJ2-7): EPEVTQTPSHQVTQMGQEVILRCVPISNHLYFYWYRQILGQKVEFLVSFYNNEISEKSEIFDDQFSVERPDGSNFTLKIRSTKLEDSAMYFCASSATARYEQYFGPGTRLTVT.

The chain links TRBV13 to TRBJ2-1; no clear D. This CDR3 region has 16 residues. Trimming took off 1 base at V and 0 bases at J, with 10 bases between the two ends. CDR1 is PRHDT and CDR2 is FYEKMQ in the germline V gene (reference sequence). The CDR3 here is CASSLVPRPSYNEQFF. In DNA form, the CDR3 reads TGTGCCAGCAGCTTAGTACCGCGCCCCTCCTACAATGAGCAGTTCTTC.

The chain links TRBV6-6 to TRBJ2-7; TRBD2 is a possible D gene (5 bases). Germline CDR1 is MNHNY and CDR2 is SVGAGI (reference sequence). V lost 4 bases and J lost 2, with 9 bases in between. The CDR3 covers 13 residues. Here the CDR3 DNA reads TGTGCCAGCAGTTTTAGCGACCCCTACGAGCAGTACTTC. Its translation is CASSFSDPYEQYF.

V gene TRBV11-2 combines with J gene TRBJ2-7; TRBD1 agrees at 7 bases. This CDR3 region has 17 residues. Trimming took 2 bases from V and 0 from J; bases not matched to a gene: 10. Germline-derived CDR1 and CDR2 are SGHAT and FQNNGV. The CDR3 loop is CASSLTGQGVSSYEQYF. CDR3 nucleotides: TGTGCCAGCAGCTTAACGGGCCAGGGGGTGAGCTCCTACGAGCAGTACTTC.